What follows describes a single TCR beta chain. Its antigen is unknown. The record originates from a study of PD-1 blockade in classical Hodgkin lymphoma. Notes on the study in general: Newly diagnosed patients were said to have less baseline TCR diversity than healthy donors did. Although disease activity or prior therapy may be involved, causes of the repertoire differences remain undefined.

Time point described: newly diagnosed, previously untreated cHL patient sample. CD4+ T cells were purified from thawed PBMCs by magnetic negative selection. Comparison relied on PBMCs that came from newly diagnosed, untreated classical Hodgkin lymphoma. CDR3 size: 13 residues. CDR1 and CDR2 (germline): MDHEN, SYDVKM. J gave up 8 bases and V 7 bases, and 8 bases lay outside the gene matches. The data were produced by immunoSEQ multiplex PCR, yet TCRdb's version contains in-frame clones alone and is incomplete. The top ten hold 0.51% of the sample, which has 15,000 to 20,000 clones, about 92% seen once.

Sequenced sample: CD4+ T cells from blood. The sequence was collected from a human donor with classical Hodgkin lymphoma. The rearrangement uses TRBV28 and TRBJ2-1; 7 nucleotides match TRBD2. CDR3 protein: CASMAGARYEQFF. CDR3 bases: TGTGCCAGCATGGCGGGAGCCCGGTATGAGCAGTTCTTC.